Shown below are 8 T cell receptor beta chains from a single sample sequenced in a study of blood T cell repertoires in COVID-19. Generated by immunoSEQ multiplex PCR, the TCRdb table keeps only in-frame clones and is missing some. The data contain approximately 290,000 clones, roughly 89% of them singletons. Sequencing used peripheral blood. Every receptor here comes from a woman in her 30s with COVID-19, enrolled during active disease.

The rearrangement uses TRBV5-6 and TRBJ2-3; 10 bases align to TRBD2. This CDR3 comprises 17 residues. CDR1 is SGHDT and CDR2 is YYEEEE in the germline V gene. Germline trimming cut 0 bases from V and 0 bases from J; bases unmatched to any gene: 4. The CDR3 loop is CASSLVAAGGSTDTQYF. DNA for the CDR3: TGTGCCAGCAGCTTGGTAGCAGCGGGGGGGAGCACAGATACGCAGTATTTT.

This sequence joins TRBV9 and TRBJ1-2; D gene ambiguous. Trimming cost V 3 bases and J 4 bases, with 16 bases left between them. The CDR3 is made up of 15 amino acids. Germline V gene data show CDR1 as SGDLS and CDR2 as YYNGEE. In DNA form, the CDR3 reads TGTGCCAGCAGCGCCGGGAGCCTGCTCGTCTATGGCTACACCTTC. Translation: CASSAGSLLVYGYTF.

CDR3 coding DNA: TGTGCCAGCAGCGCCGTACCGGGACAGGGGATAAACAATGAGCAGTTCTTC. As protein: CASSAVPGQGINNEQFF. The chain links TRBV5-6 to TRBJ2-1, with 10 bases identical to TRBD1. This CDR3 spans 17 amino acids. Germline CDR1 reads SGHDT; CDR2 reads YYEEEE. The V and J ends lost 4 bases and 5 bases, in that order; junction bases with no gene match: 12. The full variable domain, rest sourced from reference TRBV5-6 and TRBJ2-1, is DAGVTQSPTHLIKTRGQQVTLRCSPKSGHDTVSWYQQALGQGPQFIFQYYEEEERQRGNFPDRFSGHQFPNYSSELNVNALLLGDSALYLCASSAVPGQGINNEQFFGPGTRLTVL.

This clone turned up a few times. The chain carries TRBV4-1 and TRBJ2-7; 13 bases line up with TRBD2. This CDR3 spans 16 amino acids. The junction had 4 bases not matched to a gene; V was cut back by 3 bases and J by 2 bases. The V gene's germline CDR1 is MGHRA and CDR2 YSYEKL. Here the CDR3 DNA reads TGCGCCAGCAGCCATGGACTAGCGGGGGTAACCTACGAGCAGTACTTC. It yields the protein CASSHGLAGVTYEQYF.

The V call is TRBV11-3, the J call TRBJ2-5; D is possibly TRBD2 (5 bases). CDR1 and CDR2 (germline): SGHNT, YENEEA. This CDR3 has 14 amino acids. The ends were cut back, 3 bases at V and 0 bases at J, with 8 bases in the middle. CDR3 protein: CASSFRGYQETQYF. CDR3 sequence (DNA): TGTGCCAGCAGCTTTCGGGGTTACCAAGAGACCCAGTACTTC.

CDR3 DNA: TGTGCCAGTAGTATAGGGTCTCAGGGGAATACGCAGTATTTT. This gives the protein CASSIGSQGNTQYF. The chain recombines TRBV19 with TRBJ2-3; D might be TRBD1 (6 bases). CDR1 is LNHDA and CDR2 is SQIVND in the germline V gene (reference sequence). The V and J ends lost 1 base and 7 bases respectively, with 12 bases between them. The CDR3 loop spans 14 amino acids. The full variable domain, its missing parts supplied by reference TRBV19 and TRBJ2-3, is DGGITQSPKYLFRKEGQNVTLSCEQNLNHDAMYWYRQDPGQGLRLIYYSQIVNDFQKGDIAEGYSVSREKKESFPLTVTSAQKNPTAFYLCASSIGSQGNTQYFGPGTRLTVL.

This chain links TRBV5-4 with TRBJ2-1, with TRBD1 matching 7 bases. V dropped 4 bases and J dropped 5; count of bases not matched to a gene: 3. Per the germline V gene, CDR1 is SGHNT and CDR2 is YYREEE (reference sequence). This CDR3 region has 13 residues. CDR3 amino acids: CASSRDSHNEQFF. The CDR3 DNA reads TGTGCCAGCAGCCGGGACAGTCACAATGAGCAGTTCTTC. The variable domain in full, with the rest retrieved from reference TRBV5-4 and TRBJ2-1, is ETGVTQSPTHLIKTRGQQVTLRCSSQSGHNTVSWYQQALGQGPQFIFQYYREEENGRGNFPPRFSGLQFPNYSSELNVNALELDDSALYLCASSRDSHNEQFFGPGTRLTVL.

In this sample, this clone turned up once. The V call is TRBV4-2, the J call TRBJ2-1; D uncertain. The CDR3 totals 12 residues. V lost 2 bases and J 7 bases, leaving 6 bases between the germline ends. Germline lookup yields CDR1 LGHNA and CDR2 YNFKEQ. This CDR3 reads CASSQFGNEQFF. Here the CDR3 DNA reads TGTGCCAGCAGCCAATTCGGGAATGAGCAGTTCTTC.